A selection of T cell receptor beta chains follows, all from one sample in a study of regulatory T cells in long-lasting Graves disease. One entry per CDR3 protein, called by TCRdb with MiXCR from the multiplex PCR reads. The profile shows approximately 470,000 distinct CDR3 sequences, about 17% of them singletons. These records were also assigned to another study, of T cells in Graves' hyperthyroidism and ophthalmopathy.

This sample comprised peripheral blood mononuclear cells (PBMCs), obtained at new diagnosis, from a patient treated with antithyroid drugs. Every receptor here comes from a man aged 35 to 55 with Graves disease. The CDR3 runs from the conserved cysteine through the conserved F or W. The order of the fields is clone size, D gene, J gene, V gene, CDR3 protein, CDR3 DNA. A D gene is named only where the DNA matches it firmly. Clone size is given for some rows only: seen once, a few or many times, or a class if the clone is expanded.

many TRBD2 TRBJ2-1 TRBV24-1 CATSDPSVGTSGRADEQFF TGTGCCACCAGTGATCCTTCCGTGGGGACTAGCGGGAGGGCCGATGAGCAGTTCTTC
few TRBD1 TRBJ1-2 TRBV27 CASSIGQGSYVYGYTF TGTGCCAGCAGTATCGGACAGGGGTCTTATGTCTATGGCTACACCTTC
- - TRBJ2-6 TRBV7-2 CASSYFSGANVLTF TGTGCCAGCAGCTATTTCTCTGGGGCCAACGTCCTGACTTTC
few TRBD1 TRBJ2-7 TRBV3-1 CASATGEEQYF TGTGCCAGCGCTACAGGGGAAGAGCAGTACTTC
- TRBD2 TRBJ2-1 TRBV6-9 CASSWLAGGNEQFF TGTGCCAGCAGTTGGCTAGCGGGAGGAAATGAGCAGTTCTTC
few - TRBJ1-2 TRBV5-1 CASSLGTATNYGYTF TGCGCCAGCAGCTTGGGGACAGCAACTAACTATGGCTACACCTTC
- TRBD2 TRBJ2-3 TRBV4-1 CASSFTGTSGRVSDTQYF TGCGCCAGCAGTTTCACCGGGACTAGCGGGAGGGTTTCGGATACGCAGTATTTT
many TRBD1 TRBJ2-7 TRBV2 CASGGTGAYEQYF TGTGCCAGCGGCGGGACAGGGGCCTACGAGCAGTACTTC
many - TRBJ2-1 TRBV30 CAWSGVASYNEQFF TGTGCCTGGAGTGGAGTGGCATCCTACAATGAGCAGTTCTTC
many TRBD1 TRBJ1-1 TRBV10-2 CASREPATGGSTEAFF TGCGCCAGCAGAGAACCAGCGACAGGGGGTAGCACTGAAGCTTTCTTT
many - TRBJ2-3 TRBV18 CASSHRADTQYF TGTGCCAGCTCACATCGGGCAGATACGCAGTATTTT
many TRBD2 TRBJ2-1 TRBV28 CASTAGGSYNEQFF TGTGCCAGCACGGCGGGAGGATCCTACAATGAGCAGTTCTTC
- - TRBJ2-3 TRBV10-3 CAISARETSWDTQYF TGTGCCATCAGTGCGAGGGAGACGAGTTGGGATACGCAGTATTTT
many - TRBJ1-1 TRBV6-1 CASGGFLGTEAFF TGTGCCAGCGGAGGATTCCTTGGCACTGAAGCTTTCTTT
- - TRBJ1-1 TRBV7-2 CASSLVGLTTTEAFF TGTGCCAGCAGCTTAGTCGGGTTGACGACCACTGAAGCTTTCTTT
few - TRBJ2-1 TRBV24-1 CATSDLTGYNEQFF TGTGCCACCAGTGATCTTACGGGCTACAATGAGCAGTTCTTC
- - TRBJ2-4 TRBV28 CASTPRHPLAKNIQYF TGTGCCAGCACCCCTAGGCACCCTCTAGCCAAAAACATTCAGTACTTC
few - TRBJ2-3 TRBV11-2 CARPRTDTQYF TGTGCCCGACCTCGAACAGATACGCAGTATTTT
- - TRBJ2-5 TRBV27 CASSTRRDGQETQYF TGTGCCAGCAGTACCCGCCGGGACGGCCAAGAGACCCAGTACTTC
many TRBD1 TRBJ1-5 TRBV5-5 CASSPGQGYSNQPQHF TGTGCCAGCAGCCCTGGACAGGGATATAGCAATCAGCCCCAGCATTTT
- - TRBJ2-7 TRBV28 CASSYLKGGAGEQYF TGTGCCAGCAGTTACCTAAAAGGGGGGGCGGGGGAGCAGTACTTC
many TRBD1 TRBJ1-1 TRBV28 CASTQGGGDEAFF TGTGCCAGCACCCAGGGGGGGGGGGATGAAGCTTTCTTT
many - TRBJ2-2 TRBV7-3 CASSLSGHTGELFF TGTGCCAGCAGCTTAAGCGGGCACACCGGGGAGCTGTTTTTT
many - TRBJ1-2 TRBV20-1 CSARAHQGQGYTF TGCAGTGCTAGGGCCCACCAGGGACAAGGCTACACCTTC
- TRBD1 TRBJ1-4 TRBV5-1 CASSLEGGFNEKLVF TGCGCCAGCAGCTTGGAAGGGGGCTTTAATGAAAAACTGGTTTTT
few - TRBJ2-2 TRBV24-1 CATSDLAQANTGELFF TGTGCCACCAGTGACCTTGCCCAGGCTAACACCGGGGAGCTGTTTTTT
- - TRBJ2-7 TRBV7-9 CASTKDSSRDEQYF TGTGCCAGCACCAAGGACAGTTCCCGAGACGAGCAGTACTTC
- TRBD1 TRBJ1-1 TRBV7-9 CASSSFTGDEEAFF TGTGCCAGCAGCTCCTTCACAGGGGACGAGGAAGCTTTCTTT
- TRBD2 TRBJ2-2 TRBV29-1 CSARTSGSTGELFF TGCAGCGCTCGGACTAGCGGGAGTACCGGGGAGCTGTTTTTT
many - TRBJ2-1 TRBV12-5 CASGLVRTDNEQFF TGTGCTAGTGGTTTGGTAAGGACAGACAATGAGCAGTTCTTC
few - TRBJ1-1 TRBV15 CATSRDKGWDTEAFF TGTGCCACCAGCAGAGATAAGGGGTGGGACACTGAAGCTTTCTTT
many TRBD1 TRBJ1-1 TRBV2 CASRGDRTGTEAFF TGTGCCAGCAGGGGGGACAGAACCGGAACTGAAGCTTTCTTT
many - TRBJ2-3 TRBV5-1 CASSQGLPTDTQYF TGCGCCAGCAGCCAGGGACTTCCCACAGATACGCAGTATTTT
many TRBD1 TRBJ2-7 TRBV10-2 CASSLWTGGGEQYF TGTGCCAGCAGTTTATGGACAGGGGGTGGCGAGCAGTACTTC
few - TRBJ1-1 TRBV19 CASSIPRNTEAFF TGTGCCAGTAGTATCCCCAGGAACACTGAAGCTTTCTTT
- TRBD2 TRBJ2-5 TRBV20-1 CSASGLAGEETQYF TGCAGTGCTAGTGGTCTAGCGGGAGAAGAGACCCAGTACTTC